This T cell receptor (beta chain) was recorded in a study of blood T cell repertoires in COVID-19. Study in general: Material from acute and convalescent COVID-19 was sourced from the United States, Italy and Spain. Sample material is recorded as cDNA or gDNA derived from T cells, B-cell-depleted T cells, or PBMCs.

This clone was picked up one time. Unmatched junction bases numbered 6, after V lost 5 bases and J lost 13 bases. The CDR3 covers 11 residues. As processed by the authors: Cell counts per sample came from amplifying reference gene primers. Generated by immunoSEQ multiplex PCR, the TCRdb table keeps only in-frame clones and is missing some. The V and J calls and clone size are taken from that table; D and trimming were inferred from the DNA. The sample has more than 95,000 clones, 75% to 90% seen once. V and J are TRBV12-3 or TRBV12-4 and TRBJ1-1, with 8 bases lining up with TRBD1. The sequenced material came from peripheral blood. This clonotype originated in a man aged 50 to 59 with acute or convalescent COVID-19. This CDR3 reads CASSARGLVFF. CDR3 in DNA: TGTGCCAGCAGTGCCAGGGGGCTCGTTTTCTTT.